The entry below describes one T cell receptor beta chain. This sample is part of a study of blood T cell repertoires in COVID-19. The protocol was immunoSEQ multiplex PCR, while the TCRdb copy is restricted to in-frame clones and leaves out a portion. The top ten hold roughly 20% of the sample, which has approximately 99,000 clones, about four fifths seen once. The V gene end was trimmed by 4 bases and the J gene end by 2 bases; junction bases not matched to a gene: 6. Per the germline V gene, CDR1 is PRHDT and CDR2 is FYEKMQ (reference sequence). The CDR3 contains 16 residues. Sequencing used peripheral blood. This TCR derives from a woman older than 75 with active or convalescent COVID-19. J is TRBJ2-3 and V is TRBV13, with 10 bases aligning to TRBD2. The chain's CDR3 is CASSSSGTSATDTQYF. The CDR3 nucleotides are TGTGCCAGCAGCTCCTCCGGGACTAGCGCCACAGATACGCAGTATTTT.